The entry below describes one TCR beta chain. Within the sample, other DNA sequences also encode this same CDR3. In the original processing: Reference gene primer amplification in the assay estimated nucleated cell counts. The method was immunoSEQ multiplex PCR; TCRdb's version includes in-frame clones alone and lacks a portion of them. V and J calls plus clone size are reproduced from that table; the DNA served to infer D and trimming. In the table there are approximately 6,600 clones, 75% to 90% of which are singletons. The data were obtained in a study of blood T cell repertoires in COVID-19. Looking at the study overall: Sites in the United States, Italy and Spain provided acute and convalescent COVID-19 samples. The analysed material was cDNA or gDNA that came from T cells, B-cell-depleted T cells, or PBMCs.

The CDR3 has 14 amino acids. Per the germline V gene, CDR1 is KGHSH and CDR2 is LQKENI. Unmatched junction bases numbered 1, after V lost 3 bases and J lost 5 bases. V is TRBV18 and J is TRBJ1-3; 10 bases agree with TRBD1. This sequence originates from an elderly man with active COVID-19. Sequenced sample: peripheral blood. CDR3 nucleotide sequence: TGTGCCAGCTCACCGACAGGGGGCCGAAACACCATATATTTT. This gives the protein CASSPTGGRNTIYF.